This entry lists 27 T cell receptor beta chains sequenced from one sample in a study of Ad26.COV2.S vaccination and SARS-CoV-2 variants. The data were produced by immunoSEQ multiplex PCR, yet TCRdb's version contains in-frame clones alone and is incomplete. The sample has about 180,000 clones, around nine tenths seen once. The material was peripheral blood, obtained after recovery from COVID-19. These receptor sequences come from a human donor who had recovered from COVID-19.

J is TRBJ1-1 and V is TRBV5-1; 11 nucleotides match TRBD1. Looked up from germline, CDR1 is SGHRS and CDR2 is YFSETQ. The ends lost 4 bases at V and 4 bases at J; junction bases unmatched: 12. This CDR3 is 17 amino acids long. The CDR3 coding sequence is TGCGCCAGCAGCCAACCGGGACAGGGGGTAGGGGGCACTGAAGCTTTCTTT. This translates into CASSQPGQGVGGTEAFF.

The rearrangement uses TRBV25-1 and TRBJ2-2, with unresolved D. CDR1 is MGHDK, CDR2 SYGVNS, per germline. With 8 bases removed from V and 3 bases from J, the gap between germline ends came to 7 bases. The CDR3 runs 12 residues. This CDR3 is CASHGYTGELFF. CDR3 in DNA: TGTGCCAGCCATGGGTACACCGGGGAGCTGTTTTTT.

This chain uses TRBV2 with TRBJ2-1; D may be TRBD2 (7 bases). This CDR3 region has 14 residues. CDR1 and CDR2 (germline): SNHLY, FYNNEI. The V end was cut by 7 bases, the J end by 3 bases, with 13 bases between. The CDR3 is CASIRGAVYNEQFF. The CDR3 bases are TGTGCCAGCATCCGGGGGGCCGTCTACAATGAGCAGTTCTTC.

This chain connects TRBV28 to TRBJ1-3, with D possibly TRBD1 on 5 matching bases. This CDR3 comprises 15 residues. V lost 6 bases and J 0 bases, leaving 12 bases between the germline ends. Germline CDR1 and CDR2: MDHEN and SYDVKM. The CDR3 coding sequence is TGTGCCAGCAGGGGGGGGGTTCTCTCTGGAAACACCATATATTTT. As protein: CASRGGVLSGNTIYF.

J is TRBJ2-1 and V is TRBV4-1; 9 bases agree with TRBD1. The CDR3 sequence is 15 residues long. The trim removed 5 bases at V and 8 bases at J, leaving 10 bases unmatched. Germline loops: CDR1 MGHRA, CDR2 YSYEKL. CDR3 sequence (DNA): TGCGCCAGCAGCTATCAAGGGGACAGGGCCCATGAGCAGTTCTTC. Its protein product is CASSYQGDRAHEQFF.

V usage is TRBV3-1 (or the pseudogene TRBV3-2) and J usage is TRBJ1-1; D not certain. The germline CDR1 and CDR2 sequences are LGHDT and YNNKEL (reference sequence). V shed 2 bases and J shed 9 bases, with 4 bases lying between them. CDR3 length: 10 amino acids. The CDR3 DNA reads as TGTGCCAGCAGCCAATTAAAAGCTTTCTTT. Its protein product is CASSQLKAFF.

The genes are TRBV3-1 (or the pseudogene TRBV3-2) and TRBJ2-5, with D possibly being TRBD2 (5 bases). The CDR3 contains 14 residues. Germline CDR1 reads LGHDT; CDR2 reads YNNKEL (reference sequence). V was clipped by 2 bases and J by 3 bases, with 10 bases between them. The CDR3 loop is CASSQRTGKETQYF. In DNA form, the CDR3 reads TGTGCCAGCAGCCAAAGAACGGGGAAAGAGACCCAGTACTTC.

The J gene is TRBJ1-3, the V gene TRBV28; unclear D gene. CDR3 length: 14 residues. Trimming took 6 bases from V and 0 from J, leaving 9 bases between them. Germline V lookup: CDR1 MDHEN, CDR2 SYDVKM. CDR3 DNA: TGTGCCAGCAGCTCCGGGTTCTCTGGAAACACCATATATTTT. It is translated as CASSSGFSGNTIYF.

The chain carries TRBV5-5 and TRBJ1-1; the match to TRBD1 covers 9 bases. CDR1 is SGHKS, CDR2 YYEKEE, per germline (reference sequence). With 0 bases clipped from V and 5 bases from J, the junction kept 5 bases outside the gene matches. CDR3 length equals 15 residues. As DNA, the CDR3 is TGTGCCAGCAGCTTGGGGGACAGGGTGGTGACTGAAGCTTTCTTT. Its protein is CASSLGDRVVTEAFF.

The chain combines TRBV5-5 with TRBJ1-2; D is perhaps TRBD1 (5 bases). V was cut by 2 bases and J by 5 bases, with 13 bases left in between. The germline CDR1 and CDR2 sequences are SGHKS and YYEKEE (reference sequence). The CDR3 has 14 amino acids. The CDR3 bases are TGTGCCAGCAGCTTCGACTGGGGGGTTTATGGCTACACCTTC. This gives the protein CASSFDWGVYGYTF.

The gene calls are TRBV4-1 and TRBJ1-1; a weak D match, TRBD1 (6 bases). Per germline, CDR1 MGHRA and CDR2 YSYEKL. Between the trimmed V and J ends, which lost 0 bases and 5 bases, there was a span of 13 bases. The CDR3 extends over 15 amino acids. The CDR3 protein is CASSQDEGQGTEAFF. In DNA form, the CDR3 reads TGCGCCAGCAGCCAAGATGAGGGCCAGGGGACTGAAGCTTTCTTT.

Notes on this clone: One end of the junction fails to match germline, which may point to a read error. This chain uses TRBV7-3 with TRBJ2-1; D is uncertain. The germline V gene has CDR1 SGHTA and CDR2 FQGTGA. The CDR3 runs to 11 residues. CDR3 coding DNA: TGTGCCAGCAGCTCCGACAATGAGCAGTTCTTC. This sequence encodes CASSSDNEQFF.

The rearrangement links TRBV7-6 to TRBJ2-5; D uncertain. V was shortened by 2 bases and J by 5 bases, with 21 bases between the two germline ends. This CDR3 is 17 amino acids long. CDR1 SGHVS and CDR2 FNYEAQ come from the germline V gene. DNA for the CDR3: TGTGCCAGCAGCTTACTCCCACCGAAAGAGGCTGGGGAGACCCAGTACTTC. Translated: CASSLLPPKEAGETQYF. Full variable domain (missing parts from reference TRBV7-6 and TRBJ2-5): GAGVSQSPRYKVTKRGQDVALRCDPISGHVSLYWYRQALGQGPEFLTYFNYEAQQDKSGLPNDRFSAERPEGSISTLTIQRTEQRDSAMYRCASSLLPPKEAGETQYFGPGTRLLVL.

To note about this clone: Other nucleotide sequences in the sample specify the same CDR3. The V gene is TRBV7-9, the J gene TRBJ2-3, with 9 positions matching TRBD1. Germline V gene data show CDR1 as SEHNR and CDR2 as FQNEAQ (reference sequence). Trimming cost V 4 bases and J 6 bases; bases outside gene matches: 8. This CDR3 comprises 15 residues. CDR3 DNA: TGTGCCAGCAGCTGGGGACAGGGAGAAGGCGATACGCAGTATTTT. Encoded protein: CASSWGQGEGDTQYF.

The J gene is TRBJ1-6, the V gene TRBV12-3 or TRBV12-4; unclear D gene. Trimming took off 4 bases at V and 10 bases at J, with 8 bases between the two ends. This CDR3 comprises 12 residues. The CDR3 DNA reads as TGTGCCAGCAGTTACCTAGGGTCACCCCTCCACTTT. This encodes CASSYLGSPLHF.

V usage is TRBV2 and J usage is TRBJ1-3; a possible D gene is TRBD1 (5 bases). CDR1 is SNHLY, CDR2 FYNNEI, per germline. There are 14 residues in the CDR3. Deletions cut 7 bases from V and 0 bases from J, with 10 bases between. CDR3 DNA sequence: TGTGCCAGCAACGGGGACCTCTCTGGAAACACCATATATTTT. Translating gives CASNGDLSGNTIYF.

To note about this clone: A read error may account for a junction end that differs from germline. The chain recombines TRBV4-2 with TRBJ2-7; 8 bases are shared with TRBD2. This CDR3 region has 14 residues. CDR1 and CDR2 from the germline V gene are LGHNA and YNFKEQ. The CDR3 coding sequence is TGTGCCAGCAGCCACCCTATCCTAGCGGGTCTGGACCTTTTC. Translated: CASSHPILAGLDLF.

The CDR3 sequence is CSVAVAGAAFF. CDR3 bases: TGCAGCGTTGCGGTTGCGGGGGCAGCTTTCTTT. The chain links TRBV29-1 to TRBJ1-1; weak D call: TRBD1 (6 bases). The V end lost 4 bases, the J end lost 10 bases, and 13 bases lay between the germline ends. CDR3 length equals 11 residues. Germline V gives CDR1 SQVTM, CDR2 ANQGSEA. Full variable domain (rest looked up from reference TRBV29-1 and TRBJ1-1): SAVISQKPSRDICQRGTSLTIQCQVDSQVTMMFWYRQQPGQSLTLIATANQGSEATYESGFVIDKFPISRPNLTFSTLTVSNMSPEDSSIYLCSVAVAGAAFFGQGTRLTVV.

This chain's CDR3 is CASSFGTGGTEAFF. The CDR3, as DNA: TGCGCCAGCAGCTTCGGGACAGGGGGCACTGAAGCTTTCTTT. V usage is TRBV5-1 and J usage is TRBJ1-1, with TRBD1 matching over 11 bases. Germline CDR1 reads SGHRS; CDR2 reads YFSETQ. The CDR3 sequence is 14 residues long. With 2 bases clipped from V and 4 bases from J, the junction kept 1 base outside the gene matches. Based on the CDR3 plus reference TRBV5-1 and TRBJ1-1, the full variable domain is KAGVTQTPRYLIKTRGQQVTLSCSPISGHRSVSWYQQTPGQGLQFLFEYFSETQRNKGNFPGRFSGRQFSNSRSEMNVSTLELGDSALYLCASSFGTGGTEAFFGQGTRLTVV.

V gene TRBV27 combines with J gene TRBJ2-7; D ambiguous. This CDR3 has 13 residues. Germline assignment: CDR1 MNHEY and CDR2 SMNVEV (reference sequence). Trimming removed 5 bases at V and 0 bases at J, with 8 bases between. DNA for the CDR3: TGTGCCAGCAGTCCCAGTAGCTCCTACGAGCAGTACTTC. Translated: CASSPSSSYEQYF.

This chain joins TRBV19 and TRBJ1-2; D unclear. The CDR3 is made up of 14 amino acids. V lost 3 bases and J lost 4, with 12 bases in between. Germline lookup yields CDR1 LNHDA and CDR2 SQIVND (reference sequence). CDR3 nucleotide sequence: TGTGCCAGTAGTATCAGTCAGCGTCCCTATGGCTACACCTTC. As protein: CASSISQRPYGYTF.

This clone showed up just a few times. This chain links TRBV6-5 with TRBJ2-2; D remains ambiguous. Trimming took 2 bases from V and 7 from J, leaving 8 bases between them. Looked up from germline, CDR1 is MNHEY and CDR2 is SVGAGI. This CDR3 contains 13 residues. This CDR3 is CASSYDGYGELFF. The CDR3 DNA sequence: TGTGCCAGCAGTTACGACGGCTACGGGGAGCTGTTTTTT.

This chain links TRBV27 with TRBJ1-1; 7 nucleotides align to TRBD1. The CDR3 consists of 16 residues. The germline V gene encodes CDR1 MNHEY and CDR2 SMNVEV (reference sequence). With V trimmed by 6 bases and J by 1 base, 11 bases remained unmatched. The CDR3 region has the DNA TGTGCCAGCAGGGCGGGACAGCACCTCAGGAACACTGAAGCTTTCTTT. Its translation is CASRAGQHLRNTEAFF.

The V call is TRBV30, the J call TRBJ1-2, with 7 positions matching TRBD1. V dropped 3 bases and J dropped 3; count of bases not matched to a gene: 7. The CDR3 covers 14 residues. Per the germline V gene, CDR1 is GTSNPN and CDR2 is SVGIG (reference sequence). Here the CDR3 reads CAWRRQGLDYGYTF. CDR3 nucleotides: TGTGCCTGGAGAAGACAGGGTCTTGACTATGGCTACACCTTC.

The J gene is TRBJ1-3, the V gene TRBV14; no clear D. V lost 2 bases and J 3 bases, leaving 8 bases between the germline ends. The CDR3 sequence is 14 residues long. CDR1 and CDR2 from the germline V gene are SGHDN and FVKESK. Here the CDR3 reads CASSQKEIGNTIYF. The CDR3 region has the DNA TGTGCCAGCAGCCAAAAAGAAATTGGAAACACCATATATTTT.

The rearrangement uses TRBV19 and TRBJ1-2; D gene uncertain. Trimming took off 2 bases at V and 6 bases at J, with 13 bases between the two ends. The CDR3 extends over 14 amino acids. Germline V gene sequence: CDR1 LNHDA, CDR2 SQIVND (reference sequence). This CDR3 is CASSIRLGRDGYTF. CDR3 DNA: TGTGCCAGTAGTATACGGCTAGGGCGGGATGGCTACACCTTC.

The chain carries TRBV2 and TRBJ2-3; TRBD1 agrees at 7 bases. The CDR3 length is 12 residues. V was pared by 7 bases and J by 4 bases, with 2 bases of the junction left unmatched. The V gene's germline CDR1 is SNHLY and CDR2 FYNNEI. The DNA of the CDR3 is TGTGCCAGCAAGGGGGCCCCAGATACGCAGTATTTT. Translation gives CASKGAPDTQYF.